This T cell receptor beta chain was captured by sequencing in a study of human T cells and chemical hapten exposure. This clonotype was observed many times. Its specificity is not known. V lost 4 bases, J lost 6 bases, and 7 bases lay in between. Germline lookup yields CDR1 SGDLS and CDR2 YYNGEE. The CDR3 spans 12 residues. TCRdb itself ran the RACE reads through MiXCR, one entry per CDR3 protein. The sample includes approximately 370,000 distinct CDR3 sequences, over 5% of them seen just once. Study-wide findings and caveats: Those TCRs sitting above 1 in 1000 frequency stayed the same with DPC sensitization.

Noted time point: pre-sensitization, week 0. Treatment described: therapeutic diphenylcyclopropenone sensitization with weekly scalp DPC. Here the sequenced sample was whole blood, taken in connection with sensitization to the hapten diphenylcyclopropenone (DPC). V gene TRBV9 combines with J gene TRBJ2-2; D is unclear. The TCR sequence derives from a young woman with alopecia areata. Some clones in this sample may be carry-over from other donors' samples. CDR3 sequence: CASSPRPGELFF. The CDR3 nucleotides read TGTGCCAGCAGCCCTCGCCCCGGGGAGCTGTTTTTT.